This T cell receptor beta chain is from a study of T cell changes during pregnancy in multiple sclerosis (dated by TCRdb to about 2019). Background for the entire study: The study looked at changes in the T cell repertoire across pregnancy in women with multiple sclerosis.

With respect to this clone: No cognate antigen has been identified for it. There are no base qualities to consult, and no much larger clone falls within one base.

Library preparation was by the immunoSEQ multiplex PCR assay. TCRdb limited this immuneACCESS table to in-frame rearrangements with V and J called. A share of clones is missing; checked studies link under half to unresolved V genes, and the rest is unexplained. For this sample the table gives about 100,000 clones, of which 92% were detected only once. The ten largest make up about 2% of the sample. This sample comprised peripheral blood, obtained after pregnancy. This TCR derives from a female donor with multiple sclerosis, enrolled in a pregnancy study.

The CDR3 region has the sequence CASSPYRENTEAFF. Read as DNA, the sequence is TGTGCCAGCAGCCCATACAGGGAGAACACTGAAGCTTTCTTT. The rearranged segments are TRBV11-3 and TRBJ1-1, with TRBD1 as a weak D call on 6 bases. Reading from cysteine to phenylalanine, the CDR3 counts 14 amino acids. Only the CDR3 DNA stays, 42 bases, in frame from base 1. Reading the germline V gene gives CDR1 SGHNT and CDR2 YENEEA. Trimming costs V 5 bases and J 1 base, and their ends lie 11 bases apart.